This T cell receptor beta chain derives from a study of Tregs in tolerant kidney transplant recipients. General study results and limits: Tregs expanded with activated donor B cells seemed most donor-specific. The small number of patients limits these findings pending further validation.

CDR3 length equals 14 residues. Per the germline V gene, CDR1 is SGHRS and CDR2 is YFSETQ. Trimming pared 3 bases from V and 5 bases from J, leaving 14 bases between. Thawed PBMCs were FACS-sorted into unstimulated CD4+CD25+CD127- regulatory T cells, CD4+CD25- non-regulatory cells, CD4 and CD8 cells. Produced via immunoSEQ multiplex PCR; TCRdb's table is partial and in-frame only. The sample carries some 110,000 clones, roughly 93% recorded once. Remarks on this clone: Its antigen is still unknown.

Sequenced material: CD4+ T cells from blood. This receptor was taken from a human donor in good health. This chain joins TRBV5-1 and TRBJ2-5; tentatively, D is TRBD1 or TRBD2 (5 bases each). CDR3 region: CASSWGNVRETQYF. CDR3 DNA: TGCGCCAGCAGCTGGGGGAATGTCCGGGAGACCCAGTACTTC. The whole variable domain, filled in from reference TRBV5-1 and TRBJ2-5, reads KAGVTQTPRYLIKTRGQQVTLSCSPISGHRSVSWYQQTPGQGLQFLFEYFSETQRNKGNFPGRFSGRQFSNSRSEMNVSTLELGDSALYLCASSWGNVRETQYFGPGTRLLVL.